This T cell receptor (beta chain) appears in the sequencing data of a study of T cell responses to AZD1222 COVID-19 vaccine. The repertoire was sequenced with immunoSEQ multiplex PCR; TCRdb's copy has only in-frame clones and lacks some. The table has about 150,000 clones, about 90% seen once. The germline gives CDR1 MNHEY, CDR2 SVGEGT. V dropped 5 bases and J dropped 10 bases, with 9 bases sitting between them. The CDR3 runs to 12 residues. Regarding the study as a whole: After two AZD1222 doses, spike-specific TCR breadth and depth rose versus day 0. Within unmutated variant regions lay the reported targets of nearly half of spike-specific TCRs. Baseline serostatus was positive in only six AZD1222 recipients.

Both about-4-week and about-12-week second-dose recipients were combined. This clone has a single count. Its antigen is unidentified. The rearrangement uses TRBV6-2 or TRBV6-3 and TRBJ1-6; D uncertain. The clonotype comes from an adult who received the AZD1222 COVID-19 vaccine. The material sequenced was peripheral blood, taken 28 days after the second AZD1222 dose. CDR3 bases: TGTGCCAGCAGTAGAGGGTTCTCACCCCTCCACTTT. Amino acids: CASSRGFSPLHF.